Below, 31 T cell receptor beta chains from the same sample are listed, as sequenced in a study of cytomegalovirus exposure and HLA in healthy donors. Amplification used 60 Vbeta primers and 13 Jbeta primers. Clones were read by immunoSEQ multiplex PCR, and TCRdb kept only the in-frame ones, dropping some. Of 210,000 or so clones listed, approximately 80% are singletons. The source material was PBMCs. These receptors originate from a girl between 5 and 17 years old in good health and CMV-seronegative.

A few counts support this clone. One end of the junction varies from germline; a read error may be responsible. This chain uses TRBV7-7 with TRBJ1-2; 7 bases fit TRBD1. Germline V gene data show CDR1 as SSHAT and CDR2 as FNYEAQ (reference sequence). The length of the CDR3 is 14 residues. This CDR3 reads CASSSITGDYGYTF. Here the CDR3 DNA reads TGTGCTAGCAGCTCAATTACAGGGGACTATGGCTACACCTTC.

CDR3 sequence reads: CASARDRASDTQYF. In DNA form, the CDR3 reads TGTGCCAGTGCCCGGGACAGGGCTTCAGATACGCAGTATTTT. The rearrangement links TRBV2 to TRBJ2-3; 9 bases align to TRBD1. Germline values: CDR1 SNHLY, CDR2 FYNNEI. The V gene end was trimmed by 9 bases and the J gene end by 4 bases; junction bases not matched to a gene: 8. CDR3 length equals 14 residues. Combining the CDR3 with reference TRBV2 and TRBJ2-3 gives the whole variable domain EPEVTQTPSHQVTQMGQEVILRCVPISNHLYFYWYRQILGQKVEFLVSFYNNEISEKSEIFDDQFSVERPDGSNFTLKIRSTKLEDSAMYFCASARDRASDTQYFGPGTRLTVL.

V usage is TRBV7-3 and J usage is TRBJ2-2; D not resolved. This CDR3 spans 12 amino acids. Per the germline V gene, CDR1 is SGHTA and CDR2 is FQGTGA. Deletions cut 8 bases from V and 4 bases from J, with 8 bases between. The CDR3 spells CASGQFTGELFF. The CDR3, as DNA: TGTGCCAGCGGCCAATTCACCGGGGAGCTGTTTTTT.

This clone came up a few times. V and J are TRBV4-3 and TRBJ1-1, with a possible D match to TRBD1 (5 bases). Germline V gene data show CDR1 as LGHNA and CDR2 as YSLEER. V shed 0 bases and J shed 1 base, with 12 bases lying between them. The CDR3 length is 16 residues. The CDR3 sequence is CASSQDEGAENTEAFF. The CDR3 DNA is TGCGCCAGCAGCCAAGATGAAGGGGCGGAGAACACTGAAGCTTTCTTT.

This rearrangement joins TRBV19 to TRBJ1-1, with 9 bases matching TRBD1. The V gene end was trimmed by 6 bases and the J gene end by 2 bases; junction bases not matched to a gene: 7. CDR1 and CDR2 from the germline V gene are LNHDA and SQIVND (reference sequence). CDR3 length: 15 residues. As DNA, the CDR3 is TGTGCCAGTAGCCTCGGGACAGGGCCTAACACTGAAGCTTTCTTT. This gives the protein CASSLGTGPNTEAFF. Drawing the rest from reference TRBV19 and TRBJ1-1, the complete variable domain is DGGITQSPKYLFRKEGQNVTLSCEQNLNHDAMYWYRQDPGQGLRLIYYSQIVNDFQKGDIAEGYSVSREKKESFPLTVTSAQKNPTAFYLCASSLGTGPNTEAFFGQGTRLTVV.

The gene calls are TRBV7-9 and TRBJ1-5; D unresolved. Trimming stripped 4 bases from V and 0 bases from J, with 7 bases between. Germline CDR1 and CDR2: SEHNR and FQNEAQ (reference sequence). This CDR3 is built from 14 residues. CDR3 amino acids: CASSSRVSNQPQHF. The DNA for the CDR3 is TGTGCCAGCAGCTCTAGAGTTAGCAATCAGCCCCAGCATTTT.

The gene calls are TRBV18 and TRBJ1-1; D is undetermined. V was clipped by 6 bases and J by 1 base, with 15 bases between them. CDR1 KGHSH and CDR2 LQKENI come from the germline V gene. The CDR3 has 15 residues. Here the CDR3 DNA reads TGTGCCAGCTCGCTCCAGGAGGGTGGGAACACTGAAGCTTTCTTT. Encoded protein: CASSLQEGGNTEAFF.

CDR3 nucleotides: TGTGCCAGCAGCCCAGTCGAAGGGGGTCAGAGGGAGCAGTTCTTC. Its protein product is CASSPVEGGQREQFF. V is TRBV7-8 and J is TRBJ2-1; D might be TRBD1 (6 bases). V gave up 5 bases and J gave up 10 bases, with 21 bases separating them. The CDR3 has 15 residues. CDR1 and CDR2 (germline): SGHVS, FQNEAQ.

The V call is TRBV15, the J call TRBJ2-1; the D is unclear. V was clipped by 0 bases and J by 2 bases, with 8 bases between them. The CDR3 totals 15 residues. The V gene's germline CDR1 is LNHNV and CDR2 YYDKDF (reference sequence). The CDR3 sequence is CATSRDNSAYNEQFF. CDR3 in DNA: TGTGCCACCAGCAGAGATAACAGTGCCTACAATGAGCAGTTCTTC. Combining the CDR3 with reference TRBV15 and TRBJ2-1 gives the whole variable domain DAMVIQNPRYQVTQFGKPVTLSCSQTLNHNVMYWYQQKSSQAPKLLFHYYDKDFNNEADTPDNFQSRRPNTSFCFLDIRSPGLGDTAMYLCATSRDNSAYNEQFFGPGTRLTVL.

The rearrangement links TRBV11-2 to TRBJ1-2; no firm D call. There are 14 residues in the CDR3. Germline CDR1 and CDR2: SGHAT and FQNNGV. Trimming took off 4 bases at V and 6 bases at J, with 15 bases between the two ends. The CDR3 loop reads CASSSLNRRDGYTF. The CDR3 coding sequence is TGTGCCAGCAGCTCCTTAAACCGGAGAGATGGCTACACCTTC.

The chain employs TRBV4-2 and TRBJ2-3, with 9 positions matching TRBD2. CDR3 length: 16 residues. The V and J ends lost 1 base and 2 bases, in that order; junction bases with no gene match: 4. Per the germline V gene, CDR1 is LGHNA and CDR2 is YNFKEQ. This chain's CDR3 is CASSQGGGAYTDTQYF. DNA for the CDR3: TGTGCCAGCAGCCAAGGCGGGGGGGCCTACACAGATACGCAGTATTTT.

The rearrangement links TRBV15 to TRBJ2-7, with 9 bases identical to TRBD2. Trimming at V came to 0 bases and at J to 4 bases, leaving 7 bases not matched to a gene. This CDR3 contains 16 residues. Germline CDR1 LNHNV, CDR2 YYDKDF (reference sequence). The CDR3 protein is CATSRESIAGVYEQYF. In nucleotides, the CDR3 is TGTGCCACCAGCAGAGAATCTATAGCGGGAGTTTACGAGCAGTACTTC.

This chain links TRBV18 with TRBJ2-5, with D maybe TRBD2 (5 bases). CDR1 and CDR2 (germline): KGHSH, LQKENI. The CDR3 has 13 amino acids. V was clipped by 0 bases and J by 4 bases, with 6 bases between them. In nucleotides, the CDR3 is TGTGCCAGCTCACCACCTGGGAGAGAGACCCAGTACTTC. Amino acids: CASSPPGRETQYF.

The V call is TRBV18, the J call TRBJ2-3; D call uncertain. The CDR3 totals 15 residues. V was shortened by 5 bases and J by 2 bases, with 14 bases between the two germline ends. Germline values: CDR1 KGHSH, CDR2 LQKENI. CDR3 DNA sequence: TGTGCCAGCTCATTTGGAGTATCCTCCACAGATACGCAGTATTTT. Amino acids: CASSFGVSSTDTQYF.

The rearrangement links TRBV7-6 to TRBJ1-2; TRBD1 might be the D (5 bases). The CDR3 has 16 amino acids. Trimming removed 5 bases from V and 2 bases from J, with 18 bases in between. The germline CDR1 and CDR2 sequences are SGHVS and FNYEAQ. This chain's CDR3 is CASSPLPGGENYGYTF. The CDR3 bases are TGTGCCAGCAGCCCGCTCCCGGGGGGGGAGAACTATGGCTACACCTTC.

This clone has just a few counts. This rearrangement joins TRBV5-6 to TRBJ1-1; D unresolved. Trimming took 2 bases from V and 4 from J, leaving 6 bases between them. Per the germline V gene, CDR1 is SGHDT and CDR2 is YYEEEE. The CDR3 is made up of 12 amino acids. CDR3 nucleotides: TGTGCCAGCAGCTTCTCGAGCACTGAAGCTTTCTTT. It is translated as CASSFSSTEAFF.

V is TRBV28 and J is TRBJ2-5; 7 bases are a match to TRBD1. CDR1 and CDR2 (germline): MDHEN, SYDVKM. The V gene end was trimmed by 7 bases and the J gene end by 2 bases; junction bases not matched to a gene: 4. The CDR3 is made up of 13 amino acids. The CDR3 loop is CASTPGQQETQYF. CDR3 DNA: TGTGCCAGCACCCCGGGACAGCAAGAGACCCAGTACTTC.

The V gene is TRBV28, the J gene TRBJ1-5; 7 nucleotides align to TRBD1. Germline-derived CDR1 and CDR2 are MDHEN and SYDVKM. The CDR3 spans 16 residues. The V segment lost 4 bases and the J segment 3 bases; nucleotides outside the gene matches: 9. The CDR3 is CASSSSGTANNQPQHF. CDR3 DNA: TGTGCCAGCAGTTCTTCCGGGACAGCCAACAATCAGCCCCAGCATTTT. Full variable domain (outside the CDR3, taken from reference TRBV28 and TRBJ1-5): DVKVTQSSRYLVKRTGEKVFLECVQDMDHENMFWYRQDPGLGLRLIYFSYDVKMKEKGDIPEGYSVSREKKERFSLILESASTNQTSMYLCASSSSGTANNQPQHFGDGTRLSIL.

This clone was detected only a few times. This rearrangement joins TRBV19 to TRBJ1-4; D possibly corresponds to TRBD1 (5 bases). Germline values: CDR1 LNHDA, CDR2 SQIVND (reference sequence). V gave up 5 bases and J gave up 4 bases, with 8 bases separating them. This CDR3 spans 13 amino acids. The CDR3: CASSSGNNEKLFF. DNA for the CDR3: TGTGCCAGTAGTTCAGGGAATAATGAAAAACTGTTTTTT.

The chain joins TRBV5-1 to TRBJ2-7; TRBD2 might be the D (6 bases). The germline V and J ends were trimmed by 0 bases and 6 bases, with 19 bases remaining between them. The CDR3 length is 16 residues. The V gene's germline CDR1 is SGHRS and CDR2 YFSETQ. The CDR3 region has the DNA TGCGCCAGCAGCTTGGATTCAGGGTGGCGGGGTGGCGAGCAGTACTTC. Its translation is CASSLDSGWRGGEQYF.

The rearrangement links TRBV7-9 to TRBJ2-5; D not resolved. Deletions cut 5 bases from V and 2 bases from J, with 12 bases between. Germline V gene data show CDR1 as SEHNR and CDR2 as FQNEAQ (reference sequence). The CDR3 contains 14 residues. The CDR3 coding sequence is TGTGCCAGCAGCCCCGAGAACAGTCAAGAGACCCAGTACTTC. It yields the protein CASSPENSQETQYF.

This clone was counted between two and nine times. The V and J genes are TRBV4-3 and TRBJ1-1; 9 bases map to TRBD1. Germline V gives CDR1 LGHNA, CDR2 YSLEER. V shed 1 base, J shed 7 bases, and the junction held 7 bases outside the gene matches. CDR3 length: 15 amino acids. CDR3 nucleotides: TGCGCCAGCAGCCAAGCTGGGACAGGGCGTCTTGAAGCTTTCTTT. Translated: CASSQAGTGRLEAFF.

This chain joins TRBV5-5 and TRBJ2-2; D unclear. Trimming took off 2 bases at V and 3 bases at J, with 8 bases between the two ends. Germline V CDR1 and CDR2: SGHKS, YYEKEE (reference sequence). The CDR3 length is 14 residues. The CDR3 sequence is CASSLVRDTGELFF. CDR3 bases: TGTGCCAGCAGCTTAGTACGCGACACCGGGGAGCTGTTTTTT.

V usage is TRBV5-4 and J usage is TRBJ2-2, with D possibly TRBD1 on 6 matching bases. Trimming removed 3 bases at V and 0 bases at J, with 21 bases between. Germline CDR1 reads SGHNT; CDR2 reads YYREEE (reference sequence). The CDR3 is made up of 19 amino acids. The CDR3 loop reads CASSSDRGQLFANTGELFF. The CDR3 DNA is TGTGCCAGCAGCTCCGACCGTGGACAGCTATTCGCGAACACCGGGGAGCTGTTTTTT.

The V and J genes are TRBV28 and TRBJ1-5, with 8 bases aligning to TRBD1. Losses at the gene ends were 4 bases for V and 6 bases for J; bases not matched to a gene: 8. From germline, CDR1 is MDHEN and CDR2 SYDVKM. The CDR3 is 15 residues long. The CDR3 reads CASSSEGQGSQPQHF. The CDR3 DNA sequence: TGTGCCAGCAGTTCCGAAGGACAGGGAAGTCAGCCCCAGCATTTT. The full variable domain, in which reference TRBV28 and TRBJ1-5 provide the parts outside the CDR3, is DVKVTQSSRYLVKRTGEKVFLECVQDMDHENMFWYRQDPGLGLRLIYFSYDVKMKEKGDIPEGYSVSREKKERFSLILESASTNQTSMYLCASSSEGQGSQPQHFGDGTRLSIL.

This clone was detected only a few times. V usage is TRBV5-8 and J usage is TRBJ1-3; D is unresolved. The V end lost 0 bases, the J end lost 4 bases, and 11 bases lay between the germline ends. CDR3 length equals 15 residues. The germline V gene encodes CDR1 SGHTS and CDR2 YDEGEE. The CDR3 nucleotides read TGTGCCAGCAGCTTGGCCAGTGCCCCAGGAAACACCATATATTTT. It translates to CASSLASAPGNTIYF.

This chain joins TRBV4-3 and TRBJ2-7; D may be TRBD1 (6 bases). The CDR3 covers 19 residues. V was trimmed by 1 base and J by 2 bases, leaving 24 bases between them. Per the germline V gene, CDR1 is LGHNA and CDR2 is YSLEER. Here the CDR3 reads CASSQAGGFGGLTPYEQYF. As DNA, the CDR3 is TGCGCCAGCAGCCAAGCGGGTGGGTTTGGGGGCCTCACCCCCTACGAGCAGTACTTC.

The CDR3 loop reads CATLHGQGWTEAFF. The CDR3 nucleotides are TGTGCCACCCTCCACGGACAGGGTTGGACTGAAGCTTTCTTT. The chain employs TRBV19 and TRBJ1-1, with 8 bases lining up with TRBD1. J lost 5 bases, V lost 10 bases, and 12 bases had no gene match. The CDR3 length is 14 residues. Germline V gene sequence: CDR1 LNHDA, CDR2 SQIVND (reference sequence).

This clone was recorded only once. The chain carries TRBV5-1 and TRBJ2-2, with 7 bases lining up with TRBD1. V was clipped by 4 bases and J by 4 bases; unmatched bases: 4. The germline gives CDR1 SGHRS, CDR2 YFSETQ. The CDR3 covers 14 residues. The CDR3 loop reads CASSTTGVTGELFF. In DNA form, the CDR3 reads TGCGCCAGCAGCACAACAGGGGTCACCGGGGAGCTGTTTTTT.

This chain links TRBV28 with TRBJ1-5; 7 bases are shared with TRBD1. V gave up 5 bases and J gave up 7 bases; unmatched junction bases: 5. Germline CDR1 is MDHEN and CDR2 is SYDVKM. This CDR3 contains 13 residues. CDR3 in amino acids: CASSQGDRQPQHF. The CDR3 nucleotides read TGTGCCAGCAGTCAGGGGGACCGGCAGCCCCAGCATTTT.

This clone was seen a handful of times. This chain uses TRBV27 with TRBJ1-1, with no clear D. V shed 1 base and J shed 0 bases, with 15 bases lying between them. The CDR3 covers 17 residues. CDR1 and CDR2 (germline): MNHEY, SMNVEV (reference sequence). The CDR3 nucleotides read TGTGCCAGCAGTTTATGGGCCCACGACCAGATGAACACTGAAGCTTTCTTT. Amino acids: CASSLWAHDQMNTEAFF.